The rows below give T cell receptor beta chains drawn from one sample of a study of response to subunit inactivated influenza vaccine. TCRdb passed the RT-PCR reads through MiXCR, listing each CDR3 protein once. The sample contains hundreds of thousands of distinct CDR3 sequences, roughly 12% of which appear only once. The sample here was PBMCs from blood, taken on the day of vaccination. The receptors here all came from a man aged 45-65 years who received an inactivated influenza vaccine. The CDR3 runs from the conserved cysteine through the conserved F or W. The D gene is left open where the match is weak. Only some rows state a clone size, as once, few, many or a class for expanded clones.

>TRBJ2-7|few|-|TRBV12-3/TRBV12-4
TGTGCCAGCACACTGGGGGGAGGTTGGGCCTACGAGCAGTACTTC
CASTLGGGWAYEQYF
>TRBJ2-2|-|TRBD2|TRBV7-2
TGTGCCAGCAGCTCCGCCGGGACTAGCAACACCGGGGAGCTGTTTTTT
CASSSAGTSNTGELFF
>TRBJ1-1|-|-|TRBV5-5
TGTGCCAGCAGCTTGATAAGGGTCACTGAAGCTTTCTTT
CASSLIRVTEAFF
>TRBJ2-1|-|-|TRBV5-4
TGTGCCAGCAGCTTTCTAGGACAATGGAATGAGCAGTTCTTC
CASSFLGQWNEQFF
>TRBJ1-4|-|-|TRBV28
TGTGCCAGCAGTTCGACAGTCGCAACTAATGAAAAACTGTTTTTT
CASSSTVATNEKLFF
>TRBJ2-1|many|-|TRBV25-1
TGTGCCAGCAGTGATGGCAGCTCCTACAATGAGCAGTTCTTC
CASSDGSSYNEQFF
>TRBJ2-7|-|TRBD1|TRBV7-2
TGTGCCAGCAGCCCGGGACAGGGATTCTCCTACGAGCAGTACTTC
CASSPGQGFSYEQYF
>TRBJ2-7|-|-|TRBV6-1
TGTGCCAGCAGACAGGGTAGGTCCTACGAGCAGTACTTC
CASRQGRSYEQYF
>TRBJ2-2|-|TRBD2|TRBV4-3
TGCGCCAGCAGCCAAGGGCTAGCGGGGGGAACCGGGGAGCTGTTTTTT
CASSQGLAGGTGELFF
>TRBJ2-3|-|TRBD2|TRBV12-3/TRBV12-4
TGTGCCAGCAGCAAACCTAGCGGGGGGACAGATACGCAGTATTTT
CASSKPSGGTDTQYF
>TRBJ2-7|-|TRBD1|TRBV11-2
TGTGCCAGCAGCTCGCAACGACCGAGGACAGGGCTCTCCTACGAGCAGTACTTC
CASSSQRPRTGLSYEQYF
>TRBJ1-5|-|-|TRBV4-1
TGCGCCAGCAGCCAAGTAGGGGGGCTTAGTCAGCCCCAGCATTTT
CASSQVGGLSQPQHF
>TRBJ2-1|few|-|TRBV7-2
TGTGCCAGCAGCTTAGACCAGGGCTCCTACAATGAGCAGTTCTTC
CASSLDQGSYNEQFF
>TRBJ2-6|-|TRBD1|TRBV10-3
TGTGCCATCAGTGAGTTTGGGACAGTCCAATCTGGGGCCAACGTCCTGACTTTC
CAISEFGTVQSGANVLTF
>TRBJ2-6|-|-|TRBV12-3/TRBV12-4
TGTGCCAGCAGTTTAGCGATCCGAACAGGCTCTGGGGCCAACGTCCTGACTTTC
CASSLAIRTGSGANVLTF
>TRBJ2-5|-|-|TRBV4-3
TGCGCCAGCAGCCAGACGCACGGAGAGACCCAGTACTTC
CASSQTHGETQYF
>TRBJ1-5|-|TRBD1|TRBV4-2
TGTGCCAGCAGCCCCGACAGGGAAAATCAGCCCCAGCATTTT
CASSPDRENQPQHF
>TRBJ1-2|few|-|TRBV6-5
TGTGCCAGCAGTTACTCAGGACAGCACTATGGCTACACCTTC
CASSYSGQHYGYTF
>TRBJ2-2|-|TRBD2|TRBV7-8
TGTGCCAGCAGCTTAGGACCCCTAGCGGGGTTCACCGGGGAGCTGTTTTTT
CASSLGPLAGFTGELFF
>TRBJ2-3|few|-|TRBV18
TGTGCCAGCTCACCAAGGGAGACAGGAGTCACAGATACGCAGTATTTT
CASSPRETGVTDTQYF
>TRBJ2-1|-|TRBD2|TRBV7-6
TGTGCCAGCAGCTTAGGCGGCGGGAGGGGCAATGAGCAGTTCTTC
CASSLGGGRGNEQFF
>TRBJ2-5|many|TRBD1|TRBV10-3
TGTGCCATCAGTGACCCCGGGACAGGGACGTGGGAGACCCAGTACTTC
CAISDPGTGTWETQYF
>TRBJ2-5|few|TRBD2|TRBV7-9
TGTGCCAGCAGCTCCACAGCGGGGATAAAGAAGACCCAGTACTTC
CASSSTAGIKKTQYF
>TRBJ1-4|few|-|TRBV7-8
TGTGCCAGCAGTAGAAAGGGTCAAACTAATGAAAAACTGTTTTTT
CASSRKGQTNEKLFF
>TRBJ1-3|-|TRBD1|TRBV20-1
TGCAGTGCACGACAGGGACTACTCGGAAACACCATATATTTT
CSARQGLLGNTIYF
>TRBJ2-1|-|TRBD2|TRBV7-3
TGTGCCAGCAGCCGTACGGGGACTAGCGGCTCCTACAATGAGCAGTTCTTC
CASSRTGTSGSYNEQFF
>TRBJ1-6|-|-|TRBV20-1
TGCAGTGCTAGGCGGGAGCGGGGGCAGAATTCACCCCTCCACTTT
CSARRERGQNSPLHF
>TRBJ2-1|few|-|TRBV4-1
TGCGCCAGCAGCCACTGGAGTGGGGGGGCCATGAATGAGCAGTTCTTC
CASSHWSGGAMNEQFF
>TRBJ2-7|-|-|TRBV6-5
TGTGCCAGCACTTATTCCCACGAGCAGTACTTC
CASTYSHEQYF
>TRBJ2-1|-|TRBD2|TRBV9
TGTGCCAGCAGCGTAGAAGCGGGAGGTTCCTACAATGAGCAGTTCTTC
CASSVEAGGSYNEQFF
>TRBJ1-1|many|TRBD1|TRBV12-3/TRBV12-4
TGTGCCAGCGGGCAGGGGGCGGAAGCTTTCTTT
CASGQGAEAFF
>TRBJ2-7|-|-|TRBV29-1
TGCAGCGCCGGTACAGGGTTGTACTACGAGCAGTACTTC
CSAGTGLYYEQYF
>TRBJ2-3|few|TRBD2|TRBV10-3
TGTGCCATCAGTGAGGGCGGGAGAGCAGATACGCAGTATTTT
CAISEGGRADTQYF
>TRBJ2-7|few|TRBD2|TRBV5-1
TGCGCCAGCAGCGGGAGGCTAGCGGGAACTAACGAGCAGTACTTC
CASSGRLAGTNEQYF
>TRBJ2-7|-|TRBD1|TRBV6-5
TGTGCCAGCAGTTACGCGCTAGGGGGGACAGGGCCCTACGAGCAGTACTTC
CASSYALGGTGPYEQYF
>TRBJ2-4|-|-|TRBV12-3/TRBV12-4
TGTGCCAGCAGTTTAGAGTCACTAAACATTCAGTACTTC
CASSLESLNIQYF
>TRBJ2-5|-|TRBD2|TRBV20-1
TGCAGTACTAGAGATTGGTTAAAAGGACTAGCGGGCGAGGACCAGTACTTC
CSTRDWLKGLAGEDQYF
>TRBJ2-7|few|-|TRBV2
TGTGCCAGCAGTGAAAGTTCGGGCAGGGTCTACGAGCAGTACTTC
CASSESSGRVYEQYF
>TRBJ1-4|-|-|TRBV6-5
TGTGCCAGCAGTTACTCGAGGCCGAATAATGAAAAACTGTTTTTT
CASSYSRPNNEKLFF
>TRBJ2-5|-|TRBD2|TRBV9
TGTGCCAGCAGCGTAAGTGCTAGCGGGATGCAAGAGACCCAGTACTTC
CASSVSASGMQETQYF
>TRBJ2-7|many|TRBD2|TRBV20-1
TGCAGTGCTACCCGAAGCGGGAGAAGCGAGCAGTACTTC
CSATRSGRSEQYF
>TRBJ1-5|few|-|TRBV7-2
TGTGCCAGCAGCTTAGGATCAGGGAGGAATCAGCCCCAGCATTTT
CASSLGSGRNQPQHF
>TRBJ1-3|few|-|TRBV7-2
TGTGCCAGCAGAGGGACATACTCTGGAAACACCATATATTTT
CASRGTYSGNTIYF
>TRBJ2-7|many|TRBD1|TRBV5-1
TGCGCCAGCAGTCGAGACAGGGTTGACGAGCAGTACTTC
CASSRDRVDEQYF
>TRBJ1-2|few|-|TRBV20-1
TGCAGTGCTAGAGATCTCGGTTCAGGCGGGGATGGCTACACCTTC
CSARDLGSGGDGYTF
>TRBJ2-2|few|-|TRBV3-1
TGTGCCAGCAGCCAACCCGGGGAGCTGTTTTTT
CASSQPGELFF
>TRBJ2-2|-|TRBD1|TRBV28
TGTGCCAGCACCGGCGCCCCGTTTTACCAGGACAGGGTGGTTTGGACCGGGGAGCTGTTTTTT
CASTGAPFYQDRVVWTGELFF
>TRBJ1-4|few|-|TRBV5-1
TGCGCCAGCAAAACAACGGGGGGTGCACCCAATGAAAAACTGTTTTTT
CASKTTGGAPNEKLFF
>TRBJ2-7|-|-|TRBV7-8
TGTGCCAGCAGTGACGGAAACTACGAGCAGTACTTC
CASSDGNYEQYF
>TRBJ1-4|-|-|TRBV2
TGTGCCAGCAGGATGGATGGGACATCGGTTGAAAAACTGTTTTTT
CASRMDGTSVEKLFF
>TRBJ2-1|few|TRBD1|TRBV7-9
TGTGCCAGCAGCCCAGGGGGACAGGGTTACAATGAGCAGTTCTTC
CASSPGGQGYNEQFF
>TRBJ2-1|few|-|TRBV19
TGTGCCAGTAGTATTAGTGGCAGGGCCAGCAATGAGCAGTTCTTC
CASSISGRASNEQFF
>TRBJ2-1|many|TRBD1|TRBV12-3/TRBV12-4
TGTGCCAGCAGTGGGGACAGGGGGCTATACAATGAGCAGTTCTTC
CASSGDRGLYNEQFF